The 27 T cell receptor beta chains below all came from one sample that was sequenced in a study of CD4 T cells in relation to SARS-CoV-2 and coronaviruses. CD4+ T cells from unexposed donors were obtained before the COVID-19 pandemic (2011-2018). After less than 11 days of culture, CD4+ T cells were isolated. These TCRs are of unknown antigen specificity. Profiled with immunoSEQ multiplex PCR; TCRdb holds only in-frame clones, not every one. This sample has 18,000 or so clones, with about 72% found just once. Input material: CD4+ T cells from PBMCs, cultured in vitro. These receptors all come from a human donor in good health.

The chain uses TRBV6-6 and TRBJ1-5; perhaps TRBD1 as D (5 bases). Per the germline V gene, CDR1 is MNHNY and CDR2 is SVGAGI (reference sequence). CDR3 length equals 14 residues. The V gene lost 2 bases and the J gene lost 4 bases, with 9 bases spanning the gap. The CDR3 sequence is CASSYPGGNQPQHF. The CDR3 region has the DNA TGTGCCAGCAGTTACCCGGGGGGGAATCAGCCCCAGCATTTT.

The CDR3 sequence: CASSFGDGGKQFF. The CDR3 nucleotides read TGTGCCAGCAGTTTCGGGGATGGCGGGAAGCAGTTCTTC. V usage is TRBV27 and J usage is TRBJ2-1; D possibly corresponds to TRBD2 (6 bases). V gave up 3 bases and J gave up 11 bases, with 14 bases separating them. CDR1 is MNHEY, CDR2 SMNVEV, per germline (reference sequence). This CDR3 contains 13 residues.

This clone has just a few counts. The J gene is TRBJ1-2, the V gene TRBV7-9, with D tentatively TRBD1 (6 bases). The length of the CDR3 is 14 residues. From germline, CDR1 is SEHNR and CDR2 FQNEAQ (reference sequence). Trimming took 7 bases from V and 4 from J, leaving 16 bases between them. The CDR3 nucleotides are TGTGCCAGCACCCGGGCGGGGGACATCTATGGCTACACCTTC. Amino acid sequence: CASTRAGDIYGYTF. The entire variable domain, with the rest obtained from reference TRBV7-9 and TRBJ1-2, is as follows: DTGVSQNPRHKITKRGQNVTFRCDPISEHNRLYWYRQTLGQGPEFLTYFQNEAQLEKSRLLSDRFSAERPKGSFSTLEIQRTEQGDSAMYLCASTRAGDIYGYTFGSGTRLTVV.

This clone occurred a few times. V usage is TRBV11-2 and J usage is TRBJ2-5; TRBD2 aligns across 12 bases. V lost 4 bases, J lost 6 bases, and 9 bases stayed unmatched. From germline, CDR1 is SGHAT and CDR2 FQNNGV. The CDR3 sequence is 16 residues long. CDR3 sequence reads: CASSYKTSGGPQTQYF. CDR3 in DNA: TGTGCCAGCAGCTATAAGACTAGCGGGGGCCCTCAGACCCAGTACTTC.

The count of this clone is one. The chain joins TRBV20-1 to TRBJ2-1; 14 bases match TRBD2. The ends lost 3 bases at V and 0 bases at J; junction bases unmatched: 10. This CDR3 comprises 19 residues. Per germline, CDR1 DFQATT and CDR2 SNEGSKA (reference sequence). CDR3 protein: CSASNRTSGRPGSYNEQFF. The CDR3 region has the DNA TGCAGTGCTAGTAACCGGACTAGCGGGAGGCCCGGCTCCTACAATGAGCAGTTCTTC.

This chain uses TRBV4-1 with TRBJ2-5; TRBD2 matches at 12 bases. The germline V gene encodes CDR1 MGHRA and CDR2 YSYEKL. This CDR3 contains 15 residues. V lost 4 bases, J lost 2 bases, and 2 bases stayed unmatched. This CDR3 is CASSLLAGGQETQYF. DNA for the CDR3: TGCGCCAGCAGCCTACTAGCGGGAGGACAAGAGACCCAGTACTTC.

This clone occurred a few times. The chain combines TRBV5-1 with TRBJ1-4; TRBD1 matches at 9 bases. This CDR3 is built from 18 residues. The V gene end was trimmed by 4 bases and the J gene end by 6 bases; junction bases not matched to a gene: 16. Looked up from germline, CDR1 is SGHRS and CDR2 is YFSETQ. In DNA, the CDR3 is TGCGCCAGCAGCCCATACCGGGACAGGGTGGAGTCCCATGAAAAACTGTTTTTT. As protein: CASSPYRDRVESHEKLFF.

The chain has TRBV3-1 (or the pseudogene TRBV3-2) and TRBJ2-2; no definite D call. This CDR3 contains 15 residues. Germline V CDR1 and CDR2: LGHDT, YNNKEL (reference sequence). V was shortened by 0 bases and J by 5 bases, with 10 bases between the two germline ends. CDR3 amino acids: CASSQDGLTTGELFF. DNA for the CDR3: TGTGCCAGCAGCCAAGATGGGTTGACTACCGGGGAGCTGTTTTTT.

The chain uses TRBV2 and TRBJ1-2; TRBD1 aligns across 8 bases. The CDR3 consists of 15 residues. Germline CDR1 is SNHLY and CDR2 is FYNNEI. The ends lost 5 bases at V and 4 bases at J; junction bases unmatched: 9. The CDR3 region has the DNA TGTGCCAGCAGTTTGGGGACAGGTCAGGGCTATGGCTACACCTTC. It codes for CASSLGTGQGYGYTF. The variable domain in full, with the rest retrieved from reference TRBV2 and TRBJ1-2, is EPEVTQTPSHQVTQMGQEVILRCVPISNHLYFYWYRQILGQKVEFLVSFYNNEISEKSEIFDDQFSVERPDGSNFTLKIRSTKLEDSAMYFCASSLGTGQGYGYTFGSGTRLTVV.

The CDR3 DNA reads TGTGCCAGCAGTCCCCAGGGGTGGGACACTGAAGCTTTCTTT. Amino acids: CASSPQGWDTEAFF. This sequence joins TRBV27 and TRBJ1-1, with D perhaps TRBD1 (6 bases). The CDR3 runs 14 residues. Germline-derived CDR1 and CDR2 are MNHEY and SMNVEV (reference sequence). Trimming removed 5 bases at V and 3 bases at J, with 13 bases between.

The rearrangement links TRBV18 to TRBJ1-1, with 10 bases that match TRBD1. The CDR3 consists of 16 residues. CDR1 and CDR2 (germline): KGHSH, LQKENI. V gave up 3 bases and J gave up 1 base; unmatched junction bases: 5. The CDR3 DNA sequence: TGTGCCAGCTCACCCGGGACAGGGGTAGGGAACACTGAAGCTTTCTTT. Encoded protein: CASSPGTGVGNTEAFF.

DNA for the CDR3: TGTGCCAGCAGCTTAGGGCAACGGGAGGCCCCAGATACGCAGTATTTT. Amino acids: CASSLGQREAPDTQYF. V and J are TRBV11-1 and TRBJ2-3; 7 nucleotides agree with TRBD2. The V gene's germline CDR1 is SGHAT and CDR2 FQDESV (reference sequence). Losses at the gene ends were 1 base for V and 4 bases for J; bases not matched to a gene: 8. CDR3 length: 16 amino acids.

The chain combines TRBV18 with TRBJ2-2, with D hard to call. Germline values: CDR1 KGHSH, CDR2 LQKENI. The V end lost 3 bases, the J end lost 1 base, and 9 bases lay between the germline ends. The CDR3 consists of 15 residues. CDR3 coding DNA: TGTGCCAGCTCACCCTCAGTTATGAACACCGGGGAGCTGTTTTTT. Its protein product is CASSPSVMNTGELFF. Complete variable domain (other parts from reference TRBV18 and TRBJ2-2): NAGVMQNPRHLVRRRGQEARLRCSPMKGHSHVYWYRQLPEEGLKFMVYLQKENIIDESGMPKERFSAEFPKEGPSILRIQQVVRGDSAAYFCASSPSVMNTGELFFGEGSRLTVL.

This chain links TRBV15 with TRBJ2-7; D may be TRBD1 or TRBD2 (5 bases each). There are 15 residues in the CDR3. Trimming pared 2 bases from V and 5 bases from J, leaving 16 bases between. CDR1 is LNHNV, CDR2 YYDKDF, per germline (reference sequence). CDR3 region: CATSRKDGGSDEQYF. DNA of the CDR3: TGTGCCACCAGCAGAAAAGATGGGGGAAGCGACGAGCAGTACTTC.

J is TRBJ2-2 and V is TRBV12-5; no clear D gene. Deletions cut 3 bases from V and 6 bases from J, with 5 bases between. The V gene's germline CDR1 is LGHNT and CDR2 FRNRAP. The CDR3 loop spans 12 amino acids. CDR3 sequence reads: CASGFPAGELFF. The CDR3, as DNA: TGTGCTAGTGGTTTCCCGGCCGGGGAGCTGTTTTTT. The full variable domain, rest sourced from reference TRBV12-5 and TRBJ2-2, is DARVTQTPRHKVTEMGQEVTMRCQPILGHNTVFWYRQTMMQGLELLAYFRNRAPLDDSGMPKDRFSAEMPDATLATLKIQPSEPRDSAVYFCASGFPAGELFFGEGSRLTVL.

The chain links TRBV6-1 to TRBJ1-2; TRBD1 agrees at 10 bases. Germline assignment: CDR1 MNHNS and CDR2 SASEGT. Trimming removed 3 bases from V and 13 bases from J; junction bases left unmatched: 8. The CDR3 covers 13 residues. CDR3 sequence reads: CASSEREGQGGTF. The CDR3 DNA reads TGTGCCAGCAGTGAGCGGGAAGGACAGGGGGGCACCTTC.

This clone counts as medium-sized (0.01 to 0.1%). The CDR3 reads CASSSQSSYEQYF. DNA for the CDR3: TGTGCCAGCAGTTCCCAAAGCTCCTACGAGCAGTACTTC. This sequence joins TRBV27 and TRBJ2-7; no reliable D call. This CDR3 is 13 amino acids long. Trimming took off 4 bases at V and 0 bases at J, with 7 bases between the two ends. Per germline, CDR1 MNHEY and CDR2 SMNVEV (reference sequence).

The J gene is TRBJ2-1, the V gene TRBV7-3; a possible D gene is TRBD2 (6 bases). Trimming took off 2 bases at V and 10 bases at J, with 15 bases between the two ends. Looked up from germline, CDR1 is SGHTA and CDR2 is FQGTGA. This CDR3 comprises 14 residues. The CDR3 DNA is TGTGCCAGCAGCTTACGCGGGGACCTCCCGGAGCAGTTCTTC. It codes for CASSLRGDLPEQFF.

The V gene is TRBV12-5, the J gene TRBJ2-1; D unclear. The V end was cut by 1 base, the J end by 4 bases, with 8 bases between. This CDR3 spans 14 amino acids. CDR1 and CDR2 from the germline V gene are LGHNT and FRNRAP. Here the CDR3 DNA reads TGTGCTAGTGGTTTGGACAGAGTTTACAATGAGCAGTTCTTC. Translated: CASGLDRVYNEQFF.

This chain uses TRBV5-1 with TRBJ2-3; D is unclear. CDR3 length equals 14 residues. Trimming removed 2 bases from V and 0 bases from J, with 7 bases in between. Germline CDR1 SGHRS, CDR2 YFSETQ. CDR3 loop: CASSFDGSTDTQYF. The CDR3 DNA reads as TGCGCCAGCAGCTTTGACGGGAGCACAGATACGCAGTATTTT.

This sequence joins TRBV28 and TRBJ2-7; D call uncertain. Trimming took 2 bases from V and 5 from J, leaving 4 bases between them. The CDR3 runs 11 residues. Germline CDR1 is MDHEN and CDR2 is SYDVKM. In DNA, the CDR3 is TGTGCCAGCAGTTTAGACGACGAGCAGTACTTC. It is translated as CASSLDDEQYF.

The J gene is TRBJ2-4, the V gene TRBV7-3; 14 bases are shared with TRBD2. Trimming removed 4 bases from V and 8 bases from J; junction bases left unmatched: 10. The CDR3 sequence is 17 residues long. Germline V gene sequence: CDR1 SGHTA, CDR2 FQGTGA. CDR3 sequence: CASSSLGTSGSAYIQYF. CDR3 sequence (DNA): TGTGCCAGCAGCTCGCTCGGGACTAGCGGGAGTGCGTACATTCAGTACTTC.

This clone was seen only a few times. The chain uses TRBV5-5 and TRBJ2-1, with TRBD2 identical over 8 bases. The CDR3 spans 14 residues. With V trimmed by 4 bases and J by 8 bases, 8 bases remained unmatched. CDR1 and CDR2 from the germline V gene are SGHKS and YYEKEE (reference sequence). The chain's CDR3 is CASSADRGRYEQFF. DNA for the CDR3: TGTGCCAGCAGCGCCGACCGCGGGAGGTATGAGCAGTTCTTC.

This chain joins TRBV24-1 and TRBJ2-5; 7 nucleotides match TRBD1. The CDR3 contains 16 residues. CDR1 is KGHDR and CDR2 is SFDVKD in the germline V gene. V shed 1 base, J shed 2 bases, and the junction held 6 bases outside the gene matches. CDR3 in DNA: TGTGCCACCAGTGATTTTGGCAGGGGGTCGCAAGAGACCCAGTACTTC. As protein: CATSDFGRGSQETQYF.

The V call is TRBV11-2, the J call TRBJ1-4, with TRBD1 matching over 9 bases. V dropped 5 bases and J dropped 8; count of bases not matched to a gene: 6. Germline V gives CDR1 SGHAT, CDR2 FQNNGV. The CDR3 runs to 14 residues. The CDR3 here is CASSVTGGREKLFF. CDR3 DNA sequence: TGTGCCAGCAGCGTGACAGGGGGTCGGGAAAAACTGTTTTTT.

The chain couples TRBV5-1 to TRBJ2-1; D might be TRBD2 (6 bases). This CDR3 contains 16 residues. Germline V lookup: CDR1 SGHRS, CDR2 YFSETQ. V was pared by 4 bases and J by 3 bases, with 17 bases between. The chain's CDR3 is CASSPEGRDFYNEQFF. The DNA of the CDR3 is TGCGCCAGCAGCCCCGAGGGGCGGGATTTCTACAATGAGCAGTTCTTC.

The chain employs TRBV23-1 and TRBJ1-1; D possibly corresponds to TRBD1 (5 bases). TRBV23-1 has ORF status, its function being uncertain. The CDR3 sequence is 16 residues long. V lost 2 bases and J lost 1, with 14 bases in between. In nucleotides, the CDR3 is TGCGCCAGCAGTCAACCCCAGGCCCAGGGGAACACTGAAGCTTTCTTT. As protein: CASSQPQAQGNTEAFF.